These T cell receptor beta chains were read from a single sample in a study of beta chain features in type 1 diabetes. Sequencing was performed with immunoSEQ multiplex PCR; in TCRdb, only in-frame clones are kept and a portion is missing. The table shows around 240,000 clones, with 16% occurring only once. Sequenced input: naive CD4+ T cells from blood. The origin of the receptors is a man younger than 45 with type 1 diabetes. The CDR3 runs from the conserved cysteine through the conserved F or W. Fields, in order: J gene, D gene, clone size, V gene, CDR3 protein, CDR3 DNA. D genes are given only for firm matches. Where a row states a size, it is once, few, many or the class of an expanded clone; other rows omit it.

TRBJ1-4 TRBD1 few TRBV29-1 CSATDRVNEKLFF TGCAGCGCAACGGACAGGGTTAATGAAAAACTGTTTTTT
TRBJ2-1 . few TRBV29-1 CSVLRVGNNEQFF TGCAGCGTCCTCAGGGTTGGCAACAATGAGCAGTTCTTC
TRBJ1-2 TRBD1 . TRBV30 CAWSVGQLFTF TGTGCCTGGAGTGTGGGACAGTTGTTTACCTTC
TRBJ2-2 . few TRBV7-9 CASSPFLSGSPGELFF TGTGCCAGCAGCCCCTTCCTGAGTGGGAGTCCCGGGGAGCTGTTTTTT
TRBJ2-1 TRBD2 . TRBV7-2 CASSLGLAPKYNEQFF TGTGCCAGCAGCTTAGGACTAGCGCCTAAGTACAATGAGCAGTTCTTC
TRBJ2-7 . few TRBV4-3 CASSQDVRHEQYF TGCGCCAGCAGCCAAGATGTCAGGCACGAGCAGTACTTC
TRBJ2-1 TRBD2 few TRBV9 CASSAQGTSSEQFF TGTGCCAGCAGCGCGCAAGGGACTAGTAGTGAGCAGTTCTTC
TRBJ2-5 TRBD2 . TRBV5-1 CASSPAGVMETQYF TGCGCCAGCAGCCCAGCGGGAGTAATGGAGACCCAGTACTTC
TRBJ1-2 . few TRBV7-9 CASSLLFGETSNYGYTF TGTGCCAGCAGTCTCTTATTTGGGGAGACCTCTAACTATGGCTACACCTTC
TRBJ2-2 . . TRBV9 CASSVTANGGTGELFF TGTGCCAGCAGCGTGACTGCCAACGGGGGCACCGGGGAGCTGTTTTTT
TRBJ2-3 . few TRBV29-1 CGGPMGDTQYF TGCGGGGGCCCGATGGGAGATACGCAGTATTTT
TRBJ1-5 TRBD1 few TRBV29-1 CSVRQGRNQPQHF TGCAGCGTCCGACAGGGGAGGAATCAGCCCCAGCATTTT
TRBJ2-2 TRBD1 few TRBV5-4 CASSSYRQGGTGELFF TGTGCCAGCAGCTCTTACCGACAGGGCGGGACCGGGGAGCTGTTTTTT
TRBJ2-5 TRBD1 . TRBV6-1 CASSEALGQAGETQYF TGTGCCAGCAGTGAAGCCCTAGGACAGGCGGGAGAGACCCAGTACTTC
TRBJ1-5 . few TRBV11-2 CASSWAIDQPQHF TGTGCCAGCAGCTGGGCCATAGATCAACCCCAGCATTTT
TRBJ2-1 TRBD2 . TRBV7-2 CASSLVPLAGAFF TGTGCCAGCAGCTTAGTCCCGCTAGCGGGAGCTTTCTTC
TRBJ2-7 TRBD2 . TRBV15 CATSRDLSGSRDEQYF TGTGCCACCAGCAGAGATCTGAGCGGGAGTAGGGACGAGCAGTACTTC
TRBJ2-7 TRBD1 few TRBV29-1 CSVQGAREQYF TGCAGCGTACAGGGGGCGCGGGAGCAGTACTTC
TRBJ2-5 . . TRBV19 CASSSEGPQETQYF TGTGCCAGTAGTTCTGAAGGACCACAAGAGACCCAGTACTTC
TRBJ2-3 . few TRBV7-9 CASSRPFRTDTQYF TGTGCCAGCAGCAGGCCCTTTCGCACAGATACGCAGTATTTT
TRBJ1-1 TRBD1 . TRBV29-1 CSVTGQMNTEAFF TGCAGCGTCACGGGACAGATGAACACTGAAGCTTTCTTT
TRBJ2-2 TRBD2 few TRBV2 CASSVALAGTDGELFF TGTGCCAGCAGTGTGGCACTAGCGGGAACGGACGGGGAGCTGTTTTTT
TRBJ2-1 TRBD2 few TRBV6-5 CASSYGLAGGNEQFF TGTGCCAGCAGTTACGGACTAGCGGGGGGCAATGAGCAGTTCTTC
TRBJ2-5 . few TRBV7-9 CASSFTGSETQYF TGTGCCAGCAGCTTTACGGGGTCAGAGACCCAGTACTTC
TRBJ2-5 TRBD1 . TRBV5-6 CASSPGTVGETQYF TGTGCCAGCAGCCCCGGGACAGTGGGGGAGACCCAGTACTTC
TRBJ2-5 . few TRBV30 CAWTRLETQYF TGTGCCTGGACGAGATTGGAGACCCAGTACTTC
TRBJ2-1 . . TRBV15 CATSRSRLRDEQFF TGTGCCACCAGCAGATCACGGCTCAGGGATGAGCAGTTCTTC
TRBJ2-5 TRBD2 . TRBV27 CATWGGNQETQYF TGTGCCACCTGGGGAGGGAACCAAGAGACCCAGTACTTC
TRBJ1-1 . . TRBV29-1 CSVAGRLNTEAFF TGCAGCGTCGCGGGACGGCTGAACACTGAAGCTTTCTTT
TRBJ2-3 . few TRBV29-1 CSVEWDTSTDTQYF TGCAGCGTTGAATGGGATACTAGCACAGATACGCAGTATTTT
TRBJ2-1 TRBD2 few TRBV18 CASSPGLEDEQFF TGTGCCAGCTCACCGGGACTAGAGGATGAGCAGTTCTTC
TRBJ2-7 . few TRBV18 CASSPGTAAYEQYF TGTGCCAGCTCACCAGGGACGGCCGCTTACGAGCAGTACTTC
TRBJ2-7 . few TRBV25-1 CASRRGLDYEQYF TGTGCCAGCAGGCGTGGCCTAGACTACGAGCAGTACTTC
TRBJ2-5 TRBD1 few TRBV7-3 CASSPGTGQETQYF TGTGCCAGCAGCCCCGGGACAGGCCAAGAGACCCAGTACTTC
TRBJ2-2 TRBD2 . TRBV7-2 CASSLALAGTGELFF TGTGCCAGCAGCTTAGCTCTAGCGGGCACCGGGGAGCTGTTTTTT
TRBJ2-1 TRBD2 few TRBV29-1 CSPWTSGTDEQFF TGCAGCCCCTGGACTAGCGGGACGGATGAGCAGTTCTTC
TRBJ2-3 TRBD1 . TRBV9 CASSLRDSPAGDTQYF TGTGCCAGCAGCCTCCGGGACAGTCCCGCCGGAGATACGCAGTATTTT
TRBJ2-1 TRBD2 few TRBV30 CAWSDASSSGHYNEQFF TGTGCCTGGAGCGACGCAAGCTCTAGCGGCCACTACAATGAGCAGTTCTTC
TRBJ2-4 . . TRBV29-1 CSVAGTDLAKNIQYF TGCAGCGTTGCGGGCACAGACTTAGCCAAAAACATTCAGTACTTC
TRBJ1-2 . few TRBV25-1 CASSESYYGYTF TGTGCCAGCAGTGAAAGTTACTATGGCTACACCTTC
TRBJ1-1 . . TRBV9 CASSVVLVNTEAFF TGTGCCAGCAGCGTAGTGCTGGTGAACACTGAAGCTTTCTTT
TRBJ2-3 TRBD2 . TRBV7-2 CASSQRLAASTDTQYF TGTGCCAGCAGCCAACGACTAGCGGCTAGCACAGATACGCAGTATTTT
TRBJ2-1 TRBD1 . TRBV5-6 CASSLDRDRVIYGEQFF TGTGCCAGCAGCTTGGATCGGGACAGGGTTATTTACGGTGAGCAGTTCTTC
TRBJ2-5 TRBD1 . TRBV16 CASSPRQGTGTQYF TGTGCCAGCAGCCCCAGACAGGGGACGGGGACCCAGTACTTC
TRBJ1-2 . few TRBV30 CARDRQASYGYTF TGTGCACGAGATCGACAGGCGAGCTATGGCTACACCTTC
TRBJ1-2 . few TRBV9 CASSVVLGGYGYTF TGTGCCAGCAGCGTAGTCTTGGGAGGCTATGGCTACACCTTC
TRBJ1-1 . once TRBV5-1 CASSLQGLTNTEAFF TGCGCCAGCAGCCTACAGGGCCTGACGAACACTGAAGCTTTCTTT
TRBJ2-3 TRBD2 . TRBV29-1 CSVKGTRTFSTDTQYF TGCAGCGTTAAGGGGACTAGGACCTTTAGCACAGATACGCAGTATTTT